These 23 T cell receptor beta chains share one sample of origin, sequenced in a study of cytomegalovirus exposure and HLA in healthy donors (dated by TCRdb to 2015 to 2018). Library preparation was by the immunoSEQ multiplex PCR assay. The clones in this table, taken by TCRdb from immuneACCESS, are in-frame only. Not every clone is retained; where verified, under half of the shortfall comes from an unresolved V gene, and the cause of the rest is unknown. The sample table holds under 75,000 clones, of which 80% to 95% were seen once. The ten biggest clones cover roughly 5.3% of the sample. The sequenced sample consisted of PBMCs. These receptors were taken from a man between 18 and 35 years old in good health and CMV-seropositive.

The rearrangement joins TRBV6-1 to TRBJ1-1; the D is unclear. Germline assignment: CDR1 MNHNS and CDR2 SASEGT. The CDR3 loop spans 13 amino acids. The ends were cut back, 1 base at V and 9 bases at J, with 12 bases in the middle. The DNA of the CDR3 is TGTGCCAGCAGTGAAGTCATGGAGACTCAAGCTTTCTTT. It is translated as CASSEVMETQAFF.

The rearrangement uses TRBV14 and TRBJ2-7; 14 positions match TRBD2. Germline CDR1 is SGHDN and CDR2 is FVKESK. This CDR3 has 17 amino acids. V lost 4 bases and J lost 0; bases outside the gene matches: 5. CDR3: CASSPHGTSGSSYEQYF. The CDR3 DNA follows: TGTGCCAGCAGCCCCCACGGGACTAGCGGGAGCTCCTACGAGCAGTACTTC.

The J gene is TRBJ2-3, the V gene TRBV2; 12 bases are shared with TRBD2. This CDR3 region has 16 residues. Germline CDR1 reads SNHLY; CDR2 reads FYNNEI. J was trimmed by 3 bases and V by 6 bases; bases with no gene match: 7. For the CDR3, the DNA is TGTGCCAGCAGGGGCCTAGCGGGAGGGCGAACAGATACGCAGTATTTT. Its protein is CASRGLAGGRTDTQYF.

J is TRBJ2-2 and V is TRBV12-5; 10 nucleotides line up with TRBD2. The CDR3 sequence is 14 residues long. Germline V lookup: CDR1 LGHNT, CDR2 FRNRAP. V shed 7 bases, J shed 4 bases, and the junction held 3 bases outside the gene matches. The CDR3 bases are TGTGCTAGTGCCACTAGCGGGACCACCGGGGAGCTGTTTTTT. It specifies CASATSGTTGELFF.

The V call is TRBV6-5, the J call TRBJ1-1; D unresolved. Trimming took off 8 bases at V and 4 bases at J, with 17 bases between the two ends. This CDR3 is built from 14 residues. The germline V gene encodes CDR1 MNHEY and CDR2 SVGAGI. CDR3 amino acids: CASFSPVGSTEAFF. CDR3 nucleotides: TGTGCCAGCTTTAGCCCGGTAGGAAGCACTGAAGCTTTCTTT.

The J gene is TRBJ2-1, the V gene TRBV10-3; TRBD2 matches 9 bases. The CDR3 loop spans 16 amino acids. Germline CDR1 ENHRY, CDR2 SYGVKD. Germline trimming cut 4 bases from V and 0 bases from J; bases unmatched to any gene: 4. The CDR3 coding sequence is TGTGCCATCAGTGCTAGCGGGATCTTCTCCTACAATGAGCAGTTCTTC. Amino acid sequence: CAISASGIFSYNEQFF.

This clone was seen a single time. This chain uses TRBV11-3 with TRBJ2-5, with 8 bases aligning to TRBD1. J lost 5 bases, V lost 1 base, and 6 bases had no gene match. The CDR3 has 15 amino acids. Looked up from germline, CDR1 is SGHNT and CDR2 is YENEEA. The CDR3 nucleotides read TGTGCCAGCAGCTTAGGACAGGGGTTGGGGGAGACCCAGTACTTC. Translating it yields CASSLGQGLGETQYF.

V gene TRBV19 combines with J gene TRBJ2-1, with a tentative D call TRBD2 (5 bases). Trimming shortened V by 3 bases and J by 0 bases, and 15 bases separated the two germline ends. This CDR3 has 17 amino acids. The germline V gene has CDR1 LNHDA and CDR2 SQIVND (reference sequence). CDR3 amino acids: CASSIRGPETSYNEQFF. The CDR3 DNA reads as TGTGCCAGTAGTATCCGGGGTCCGGAGACCTCCTACAATGAGCAGTTCTTC. The complete variable domain, with remaining parts taken from reference TRBV19 and TRBJ2-1, reads DGGITQSPKYLFRKEGQNVTLSCEQNLNHDAMYWYRQDPGQGLRLIYYSQIVNDFQKGDIAEGYSVSREKKESFPLTVTSAQKNPTAFYLCASSIRGPETSYNEQFFGPGTRLTVL.

CDR3 nucleotide sequence: TGTGCCAGCAGCATCACAGGGGAGATTGCTGAAGCTTTCTTT. Amino acid sequence: CASSITGEIAEAFF. This chain connects TRBV7-9 to TRBJ1-1; 7 bases map to TRBD1. Germline assignment: CDR1 SEHNR and CDR2 FQNEAQ (reference sequence). V gave up 5 bases and J gave up 6 bases; unmatched junction bases: 9. This CDR3 spans 14 amino acids.

CDR3 coding DNA: TGCGCCAGCAGTGATTGGGCGGGAGTTAATGAGCAGTTCTTC. Its protein product is CASSDWAGVNEQFF. This sequence joins TRBV10-2 and TRBJ2-1; 7 bases are a match to TRBD2. The V and J ends lost 3 bases and 7 bases, in that order; junction bases with no gene match: 6. Germline CDR1 and CDR2: WSHSY and SAAADI. The CDR3 covers 14 residues.

This clone was detected only once. The chain couples TRBV28 to TRBJ2-7; TRBD1 matches 9 bases. Germline values: CDR1 MDHEN, CDR2 SYDVKM. J gave up 2 bases and V 7 bases, and 6 bases lay outside the gene matches. The length of the CDR3 is 14 residues. The CDR3, as DNA: TGTGCCAGCACCTCCGGGACAGGGACCTACGAGCAGTACTTC. Translation gives CASTSGTGTYEQYF. Variable domain in full (rest from reference TRBV28 and TRBJ2-7): DVKVTQSSRYLVKRTGEKVFLECVQDMDHENMFWYRQDPGLGLRLIYFSYDVKMKEKGDIPEGYSVSREKKERFSLILESASTNQTSMYLCASTSGTGTYEQYFGPGTRLTVT.

The gene calls are TRBV27 and TRBJ2-6; a possible D gene is TRBD2 (5 bases). V was trimmed by 6 bases and J by 1 base, leaving 16 bases between them. The CDR3 consists of 17 residues. CDR1 is MNHEY, CDR2 SMNVEV, per germline (reference sequence). DNA of the CDR3: TGTGCCAGCAGCCCAATAGGAGGATTTTCTGGGGCCAACGTCCTGACTTTC. Translating it yields CASSPIGGFSGANVLTF. The full variable domain, completed using reference TRBV27 and TRBJ2-6, is EAQVTQNPRYLITVTGKKLTVTCSQNMNHEYMSWYRQDPGLGLRQIYYSMNVEVTDKGDVPEGYKVSRKEKRNFPLILESPSPNQTSLYFCASSPIGGFSGANVLTFGAGSRLTVL.

The genes are TRBV7-6 and TRBJ2-3, with D perhaps TRBD2 (6 bases). Trimming pared 2 bases from V and 5 bases from J, leaving 14 bases between. The CDR3 covers 15 residues. Per germline, CDR1 SGHVS and CDR2 FNYEAQ. The CDR3 protein is CASSLKGSGGDTQYF. The CDR3 DNA reads TGTGCCAGCAGCTTAAAGGGATCCGGGGGAGATACGCAGTATTTT.

The V call is TRBV7-2, the J call TRBJ2-5, with a tentative D call TRBD2 (5 bases). The CDR3 runs to 16 residues. CDR1 is SGHTA and CDR2 is FQGNSA in the germline V gene. V lost 7 bases, J lost 4 bases, and 22 bases lay in between. The CDR3 nucleotides read TGTGCCAGCATCCCGGGGTTCGCCCCGAGCGTAGAGACCCAGTACTTC. As protein: CASIPGFAPSVETQYF.

This chain connects TRBV30 to TRBJ1-5, with D maybe TRBD1 (6 bases). CDR1 and CDR2 from the germline V gene are GTSNPN and SVGIG (reference sequence). Trimming took 4 bases from V and 1 from J, leaving 11 bases between them. The CDR3 has 14 residues. This chain's CDR3 is CAWNPGHSNQPQHF. CDR3 sequence (DNA): TGTGCCTGGAATCCGGGACACAGCAATCAGCCCCAGCATTTT.

The sample holds a few counts of this clone. V and J are TRBV21-1 and TRBJ1-5; TRBD1 was called by the table and not checked on the DNA. TRBV21-1 is tagged as a pseudogene. This CDR3 contains 17 residues. The CDR3 DNA sequence: TGTGCCAGCAGCAAATCGGGACAGGGGGCCGAGTATCAGCCCCAGCATTTT. It specifies CASSKSGQGAEYQPQHF.

This chain uses TRBV9 with TRBJ2-5, with a tentative D call TRBD1 (6 bases). The CDR3 consists of 13 residues. Deletions cut 0 bases from V and 6 bases from J, with 9 bases between. CDR1 and CDR2 from the germline V gene are SGDLS and YYNGEE. CDR3 bases: TGTGCCAGCAGCGTAGACAGGGTACAGACCCAGTACTTC. It codes for CASSVDRVQTQYF. The full variable domain, with the rest looked up from reference TRBV9 and TRBJ2-5, is DSGVTQTPKHLITATGQRVTLRCSPRSGDLSVYWYQQSLDQGLQFLIQYYNGEERAKGNILERFSAQQFPDLHSELNLSSLELGDSALYFCASSVDRVQTQYFGPGTRLLVL.

V and J are TRBV28 and TRBJ1-4; possible D gene TRBD1, 6 bases. CDR3 length: 17 residues. CDR1 is MDHEN, CDR2 SYDVKM, per germline. Trimming took off 6 bases at V and 10 bases at J, with 27 bases between the two ends. CDR3 protein: CASSRGAVGSAGGKLFF. CDR3 bases: TGTGCCAGCAGCCGGGGGGCCGTGGGGTCGGCTGGGGGAAAACTGTTTTTT.

As concerns this clone: The identical CDR3 is also encoded by other nucleotide sequences in the sample. This sequence joins TRBV20-1 and TRBJ2-1, with no clear D. The CDR3 runs to 10 residues. The V and J ends lost 5 bases and 6 bases respectively, with 5 bases between them. The germline V gene encodes CDR1 DFQATT and CDR2 SNEGSKA (reference sequence). This chain's CDR3 is CSALSNEQFF. The CDR3 DNA reads TGCAGTGCTCTTAGCAATGAGCAGTTCTTC.

CDR3 nucleotides: TGTGCCAGCAGCCCCGCAGGAGGGTCGCAAGGAAACACCATATATTTT. It yields the protein CASSPAGGSQGNTIYF. V is TRBV7-9 and J is TRBJ1-3; D not resolved. Deletions cut 5 bases from V and 4 bases from J, with 18 bases between. The V gene's germline CDR1 is SEHNR and CDR2 FQNEAQ (reference sequence). The CDR3 has 16 residues.

This chain connects TRBV18 to TRBJ2-5; D might be TRBD1 (6 bases). With 3 bases removed from V and 2 bases from J, the gap between germline ends came to 10 bases. This CDR3 has 14 amino acids. Germline loops: CDR1 KGHSH, CDR2 LQKENI. CDR3: CASSPSGTQETQYF. CDR3 bases: TGTGCCAGCTCACCCTCCGGGACACAAGAGACCCAGTACTTC.

The chain carries TRBV28 and TRBJ1-2; 8 nucleotides agree with TRBD1. The germline V gene encodes CDR1 MDHEN and CDR2 SYDVKM. J lost 9 bases, V lost 3 bases, and 6 bases had no gene match. The CDR3 is 13 amino acids. The CDR3, as DNA: TGTGCCAGCAGTTTTGGACAGGGTAGGAGCTACACCTTC. This encodes CASSFGQGRSYTF.

The rearrangement joins TRBV30 to TRBJ2-2; a weak D match, TRBD1 (6 bases). Per germline, CDR1 GTSNPN and CDR2 SVGIG (reference sequence). Between the trimmed V and J ends, which lost 8 bases and 3 bases, there was a span of 19 bases. The CDR3 sequence is 15 residues long. CDR3 protein: CAANRAGLYTGELFF. The CDR3 DNA follows: TGTGCCGCGAACAGGGCAGGGTTATACACCGGGGAGCTGTTTTTT.